Below are 14 T cell receptor beta chains sequenced from a single sample in a study of glioma-infiltrating T cells after dendritic cell vaccination. Repertoires were generated with immunoSEQ multiplex PCR, while TCRdb's copy carries only in-frame clones and drops some. The sample includes approximately 82,000 clones, roughly 90% of them seen just once. The sequences come from blood, collected before dendritic cell vaccination. The origin of the receptors is a human donor with glioblastoma.

The V and J genes are TRBV30 and TRBJ2-7; 11 bases line up with TRBD1. Looked up from germline, CDR1 is GTSNPN and CDR2 is SVGIG (reference sequence). The CDR3 consists of 14 residues. J lost 4 bases, V lost 3 bases, and 5 bases had no gene match. CDR3 nucleotides: TGTGCCTGGAGCGGACAGGGGGCGCTATACGAGCAGTACTTC. This translates into CAWSGQGALYEQYF.

The V and J genes are TRBV23-1 and TRBJ2-1; D not resolved. TRBV23-1 qualifies as an ORF whose function is uncertain. V gave up 8 bases and J gave up 6 bases, with 17 bases separating them. This CDR3 comprises 14 residues. The CDR3 protein is CASPPPVIGNEQFF. In nucleotides, the CDR3 is TGCGCCAGCCCTCCGCCGGTTATTGGCAATGAGCAGTTCTTC.

The chain carries TRBV5-1 and TRBJ2-3, with 10 bases aligning to TRBD1. The germline gives CDR1 SGHRS, CDR2 YFSETQ. Trimming cost V 2 bases and J 3 bases; bases outside gene matches: 9. The CDR3 spans 17 residues. In DNA, the CDR3 is TGCGCCAGCAGCTTCCCGGGACAGGGGTCCGGGACAGATACGCAGTATTTT. Its protein product is CASSFPGQGSGTDTQYF.

This clone came up once. The rearrangement joins TRBV4-2 to TRBJ1-4; D gene unclear. Trimming took off 0 bases at V and 8 bases at J, with 7 bases between the two ends. This CDR3 comprises 13 residues. The germline V gene has CDR1 LGHNA and CDR2 YNFKEQ. CDR3 residues: CASSQDNEEKLFF. CDR3 sequence (DNA): TGTGCCAGCAGCCAAGATAACGAGGAAAAACTGTTTTTT.

This clone came up once. This chain uses TRBV14 with TRBJ2-2; perhaps TRBD2 as D (6 bases). The CDR3 runs to 14 residues. Deletions cut 3 bases from V and 1 base from J, with 6 bases between. CDR1 and CDR2 from the germline V gene are SGHDN and FVKESK. As DNA, the CDR3 is TGTGCCAGCAGCCAGGGGGGGAACACCGGGGAGCTGTTTTTT. Protein product: CASSQGGNTGELFF.

The sample holds one count of this clone. The chain links TRBV6-5 to TRBJ1-1; D unresolved. Germline V gene data show CDR1 as MNHEY and CDR2 as SVGAGI. The length of the CDR3 is 13 residues. V lost 6 bases to trimming and J lost 0 bases, with 8 bases between them. This CDR3 reads CASSLQLNTEAFF. In nucleotides, the CDR3 is TGTGCCAGCAGCCTACAGCTGAACACTGAAGCTTTCTTT.

The chain carries TRBV30 and TRBJ2-5; 9 nucleotides align to TRBD1. V dropped 0 bases and J dropped 3; count of bases not matched to a gene: 2. This CDR3 comprises 14 residues. Germline CDR1 is GTSNPN and CDR2 is SVGIG (reference sequence). The CDR3 DNA reads TGTGCCTGGAGTGTAAGACAGGGGGAAGAGACCCAGTACTTC. Its protein is CAWSVRQGEETQYF.

The chain is built from TRBV7-8 and TRBJ2-2; the match to TRBD2 covers 8 bases. The CDR3 contains 16 residues. V shed 4 bases and J 4 bases; nucleotides not matched to a gene: 8. The germline gives CDR1 SGHVS, CDR2 FQNEAQ. CDR3 coding DNA: TGTGCCAGCAGCTGGCTTAGCGGGGATGCCACCGGGGAGCTGTTTTTT. Its translation: CASSWLSGDATGELFF.

V usage is TRBV7-2 and J usage is TRBJ2-1; 9 nucleotides line up with TRBD2. J gave up 2 bases and V 5 bases, and 7 bases lay outside the gene matches. The CDR3 is 16 amino acids. Per the germline V gene, CDR1 is SGHTA and CDR2 is FQGNSA. This CDR3 reads CASSPSTSGTYNEQFF. CDR3 sequence (DNA): TGTGCCAGCAGCCCATCGACTAGCGGAACCTACAATGAGCAGTTCTTC.

The J gene is TRBJ1-5, the V gene TRBV5-6; TRBD1 matches at 7 bases. V shed 1 base, J shed 7 bases, and the junction held 8 bases outside the gene matches. Germline V gene data show CDR1 as SGHDT and CDR2 as YYEEEE. The CDR3 is 15 residues long. CDR3 DNA: TGTGCCAGCAGCTTGAGCGGCGCAGGGGGGCAGCCCCAGCATTTT. This encodes CASSLSGAGGQPQHF.

The rearrangement joins TRBV6-5 to TRBJ1-1; the D is unclear. Germline loops: CDR1 MNHEY, CDR2 SVGAGI. The V gene lost 6 bases and the J gene lost 5 bases, with 16 bases spanning the gap. This CDR3 has 14 amino acids. The CDR3 region has the DNA TGTGCCAGCAGAGCACCGGCAACGGGGACTGAAGCTTTCTTT. Its protein is CASRAPATGTEAFF.

The V gene is TRBV5-1, the J gene TRBJ2-1; tentatively, D is TRBD2 (8 bases). The CDR3 runs to 15 residues. V was clipped by 3 bases and J by 4 bases, with 14 bases between them. Germline V gives CDR1 SGHRS, CDR2 YFSETQ. The chain's CDR3 is CASSSGGGSYNEQFF. The CDR3, as DNA: TGCGCCAGCAGCTCGGGAGGGGGCTCGTACAATGAGCAGTTCTTC.

The chain employs TRBV5-1 and TRBJ2-3, with 8 bases matching TRBD1. The CDR3 has 16 amino acids. Germline CDR1 SGHRS, CDR2 YFSETQ. Trimming removed 1 base from V and 3 bases from J; junction bases left unmatched: 7. The CDR3 protein is CASSLITGGSTDTQYF. DNA of the CDR3: TGCGCCAGCAGCTTGATCACAGGGGGGTCAACAGATACGCAGTATTTT.

This chain connects TRBV7-8 to TRBJ2-5; 8 bases match TRBD2. The CDR3 contains 15 residues. Trimming removed 2 bases from V and 4 bases from J; junction bases left unmatched: 6. Germline V gives CDR1 SGHVS, CDR2 FQNEAQ. DNA for the CDR3: TGTGCCAGCAGCTTATCCCCCCTAGCGGGAGAGACCCAGTACTTC. This encodes CASSLSPLAGETQYF.